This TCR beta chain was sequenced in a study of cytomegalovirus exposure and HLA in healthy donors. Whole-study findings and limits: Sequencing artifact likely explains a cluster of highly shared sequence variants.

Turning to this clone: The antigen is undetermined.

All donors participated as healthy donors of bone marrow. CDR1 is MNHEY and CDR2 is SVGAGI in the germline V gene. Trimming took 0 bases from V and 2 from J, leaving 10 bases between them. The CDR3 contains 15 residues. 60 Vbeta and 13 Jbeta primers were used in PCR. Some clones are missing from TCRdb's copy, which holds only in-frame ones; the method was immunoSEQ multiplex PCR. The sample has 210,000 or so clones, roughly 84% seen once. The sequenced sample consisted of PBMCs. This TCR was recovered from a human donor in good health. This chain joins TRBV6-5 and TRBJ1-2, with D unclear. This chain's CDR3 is CASSYSGRVNYGYTF. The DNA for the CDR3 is TGTGCCAGCAGTTACTCCGGGAGAGTGAACTATGGCTACACCTTC.